The T cell receptor beta chain described here comes from a study of T cell clones after liver transplantation. In the study overall: A pre-transplant mixed lymphocyte reaction with TCRbeta sequencing defined graft-donor-reactive clones followed in post-transplant blood.

The CDR3 has 14 residues. Per the germline V gene, CDR1 is MNHNS and CDR2 is SASEGT. With 4 bases removed from V and 5 bases from J, the gap between germline ends came to 11 bases. Profiled with immunoSEQ multiplex PCR; TCRdb holds only in-frame clones, not every one. The sample includes 50,000 or so clones, approximately 71% seen only once; the top ten take 9.9%. This clone was found once. The TCR was taken from a human patient who received a liver transplant. Some T cells may have originated in the graft donor. The chain couples TRBV6-1 to TRBJ1-4; TRBD1 might be the D (6 bases). Sequencing used CD4+ T cells from blood, obtained approximately 54 months after liver transplant. Written as DNA, the CDR3 is TGTGCCAGCAGTGGGGGGGGCACCAATGAAAAACTGTTTTTT. It translates to CASSGGGTNEKLFF.